A single TCR beta chain is shown here with its context. Its antigen is undetermined. The source of the sample is a study of blood T cells in healthy people across ages. Study-level results: Conclusively comparing naive with antigen-experienced cells was impossible with unsorted PBMCs.

The V end was cut by 4 bases, the J end by 9 bases, with 14 bases between. In germline, CDR1 is SGHTS, CDR2 YDEGEE. This CDR3 region has 13 residues. Through a sample-barcoded 5' primer and a J-beta primer mix, a second PCR was run for roughly 6 to 11 cycles. Tags on each cDNA molecule came from a template-switch adaptor with 12 random nucleotides. TCRdb ran MiXCR on the 5' RACE reads and lists one entry per CDR3 protein. The sample carries hundreds of thousands of distinct CDR3 sequences, roughly three fifths recorded once. Roughly 9.5 milliliters of peripheral blood were drawn from each donor into EDTA-treated tubes.

V and J are TRBV5-8 and TRBJ1-5; no clear D gene. The clonotype was recovered from a man aged 40-49 years in good health. Sequencing input: blood. DNA of the CDR3: TGTGCCAGCAGCCCTCGCCAGGCCCGGCCCCAGCATTTT. It translates to CASSPRQARPQHF.